This T cell receptor beta chain came from a study of neurological immune-mediated disorders. The sample holds many counts of this clonotype. What it binds is unknown. Study outcomes and limitations: No sharing of CDR3 amino acid sequences was observed among expanded clones across subjects, suggesting private repertoires in all groups. Patients with HTLV-1-associated myelopathy showed the most TCR clonal expansion. Those with multiple sclerosis showed the least, falling below healthy controls.

Germline V gene lookup returns CDR1 SGHVS and CDR2 FQNEAQ. Trimming took 0 bases from V and 4 from J; bases not matched to a gene: 1. The CDR3 runs 14 residues. Sample time point: longitudinal time-point 3. Each CDR3 protein gets one entry after TCRdb re-called the 5' RACE reads with MiXCR. The sample carries fewer than 85,000 distinct CDR3 sequences, under 4.5% recorded once. This TCR came from a woman aged 55-70 years with multiple sclerosis. Sample: PBMCs. This rearrangement joins TRBV7-8 to TRBJ1-2, with 8 bases lining up with TRBD1. DNA of the CDR3: TGTGCCAGCAGCTTAGCGGGACAGGTCTATGGCTACACCTTC. Protein product: CASSLAGQVYGYTF. The full variable domain, in which reference TRBV7-8 and TRBJ1-2 provide the parts outside the CDR3, is GAGVSQSPRYKVAKRGQDVALRCDPISGHVSLFWYQQALGQGPEFLTYFQNEAQLDKSGLPSDRFFAERPEGSVSTLKIQRTQQEDSAVYLCASSLAGQVYGYTFGSGTRLTVV.